The 27 T cell receptor beta chains in this list originate from one sample, sequenced in a study of PD-L1 blockade in urothelial cancer. The protocol was immunoSEQ multiplex PCR, while the TCRdb copy is restricted to in-frame clones and leaves out a portion. The top ten hold about 1.8% of the sample, which has about 120,000 clones, roughly 91% seen once. Time point given: peripheral blood 6 weeks after treatment start. Sample: PBMCs, taken around atezolizumab (anti-PD-L1) treatment. The receptors come from a man aged 60-69 years with urothelial cancer.

V and J are TRBV7-3 and TRBJ1-1; D is unresolved. Trimming removed 2 bases at V and 1 base at J, with 8 bases between. The CDR3 loop spans 14 amino acids. Per germline, CDR1 SGHTA and CDR2 FQGTGA. CDR3 sequence: CASSLDNRNTEAFF. The CDR3 coding sequence is TGTGCCAGCAGCTTAGACAACCGGAACACTGAAGCTTTCTTT. Based on the CDR3 plus reference TRBV7-3 and TRBJ1-1, the full variable domain is GAGVSQTPSNKVTEKGKYVELRCDPISGHTALYWYRQSLGQGPEFLIYFQGTGAADDSGLPNDRFFAVRPEGSVSTLKIQRTERGDSAVYLCASSLDNRNTEAFFGQGTRLTVV.

V usage is TRBV4-1 and J usage is TRBJ1-2, with D unclear. The CDR3 runs 14 residues. V lost 3 bases, J lost 7 bases, and 15 bases lay in between. Per germline, CDR1 MGHRA and CDR2 YSYEKL. DNA of the CDR3: TGCGCCAGCAGCCATCCAGAGGAGGGTCGTGGCTACACCTTC. This sequence encodes CASSHPEEGRGYTF.

This clone has only one observation. The chain couples TRBV6-6 to TRBJ2-7; a weak D match, TRBD2 (5 bases). CDR3 size: 13 residues. CDR1 is MNHNY and CDR2 is SVGAGI in the germline V gene (reference sequence). V lost 6 bases, J lost 3 bases, and 12 bases lay in between. For the CDR3, the DNA is TGTGCCAGCAGCATACCGGGGAACTACGAGCAGTACTTC. It translates to CASSIPGNYEQYF.

The CDR3 is CAISELSTGTSGRYSYEQYF. DNA of the CDR3: TGTGCCATCAGTGAGTTGAGTACCGGGACTAGCGGGAGGTACTCCTACGAGCAGTACTTC. The gene calls are TRBV10-3 and TRBJ2-7; 15 bases map to TRBD2. Germline V gives CDR1 ENHRY, CDR2 SYGVKD. With 1 base clipped from V and 0 bases from J, the junction kept 10 bases outside the gene matches. This CDR3 contains 20 residues.

The chain uses TRBV28 and TRBJ2-7; no definite D call. The CDR3 has 17 amino acids. Germline CDR1 reads MDHEN; CDR2 reads SYDVKM. Trimming removed 2 bases at V and 3 bases at J, with 20 bases between. The CDR3, as DNA: TGTGCCAGCAGTTTACCCCCCAATGAGCATCCCCTCTACGAGCAGTACTTC. As protein: CASSLPPNEHPLYEQYF.

The CDR3 here is CASSLADRGGETQYF. CDR3 nucleotides: TGCGCCAGCAGCTTGGCCGACAGGGGGGGAGAGACCCAGTACTTC. This chain links TRBV5-1 with TRBJ2-5; 9 bases agree with TRBD1. This CDR3 is built from 15 residues. Unmatched junction bases numbered 4, after V lost 0 bases and J lost 4 bases. Per the germline V gene, CDR1 is SGHRS and CDR2 is YFSETQ. The full variable domain, its missing parts supplied by reference TRBV5-1 and TRBJ2-5, is KAGVTQTPRYLIKTRGQQVTLSCSPISGHRSVSWYQQTPGQGLQFLFEYFSETQRNKGNFPGRFSGRQFSNSRSEMNVSTLELGDSALYLCASSLADRGGETQYFGPGTRLLVL.

The CDR3 spells CASRSLFSGGSYNEQFF. As DNA, the CDR3 is TGTGCCAGTAGATCCCTTTTTAGCGGGGGGTCCTACAATGAGCAGTTCTTC. This chain connects TRBV19 to TRBJ2-1, with 10 bases matching TRBD2. Germline V gives CDR1 LNHDA, CDR2 SQIVND (reference sequence). The CDR3 contains 17 residues. V gave up 6 bases and J gave up 1 base; unmatched junction bases: 9.

As DNA, the CDR3 is TGTGCCAGCAGTTCTTTGGGCAACGACTATGGCTACACCTTC. Its protein product is CASSSLGNDYGYTF. The chain links TRBV27 to TRBJ1-2; the D is unclear. The CDR3 spans 14 residues. Looked up from germline, CDR1 is MNHEY and CDR2 is SMNVEV (reference sequence). V lost 4 bases and J 3 bases, leaving 12 bases between the germline ends.

This chain uses TRBV7-9 with TRBJ2-3; D gene ambiguous. This CDR3 comprises 15 residues. Trimming cost V 5 bases and J 0 bases, with 12 bases left between them. From germline, CDR1 is SEHNR and CDR2 FQNEAQ (reference sequence). Written as DNA, the CDR3 is TGTGCCAGCAGCGTAGTCCCCGAGAGCACAGATACGCAGTATTTT. Translated, it gives CASSVVPESTDTQYF.

In nucleotides, the CDR3 is TGTGCCAGCAGCTTGACTAGCGGGAGTCGCACAGATACGCAGTATTTT. As protein: CASSLTSGSRTDTQYF. The chain couples TRBV5-4 to TRBJ2-3; 11 nucleotides match TRBD2. Germline loops: CDR1 SGHNT, CDR2 YYREEE (reference sequence). The CDR3 has 16 residues. Losses at the gene ends were 1 base for V and 1 base for J; bases not matched to a gene: 2.

The chain recombines TRBV6-1 with TRBJ1-4; 8 bases fit TRBD1. J gave up 7 bases and V 3 bases, and 4 bases lay outside the gene matches. Germline V gene sequence: CDR1 MNHNS, CDR2 SASEGT. The CDR3 runs 14 residues. CDR3 bases: TGTGCCAGCAGTGAGAGCAGGGGGCGTGAAAAACTGTTTTTT. It yields the protein CASSESRGREKLFF.

V is TRBV30 and J is TRBJ1-1; D may be TRBD1 (5 bases). Germline V gene lookup returns CDR1 GTSNPN and CDR2 SVGIG (reference sequence). The CDR3 has 14 amino acids. V shed 0 bases and J shed 2 bases, with 10 bases lying between them. The CDR3 loop reads CAWSVRGLNTEAFF. The CDR3 DNA sequence: TGTGCCTGGAGTGTTAGGGGTCTTAACACTGAAGCTTTCTTT.

This rearrangement joins TRBV28 to TRBJ2-7; D unclear. Trimming removed 0 bases from V and 0 bases from J, with 9 bases in between. The CDR3 is made up of 15 amino acids. Germline V lookup: CDR1 MDHEN, CDR2 SYDVKM. Here the CDR3 reads CASSLWQASSYEQYF. DNA for the CDR3: TGTGCCAGCAGTTTATGGCAGGCGTCCTCCTACGAGCAGTACTTC. The full variable domain, in which reference TRBV28 and TRBJ2-7 provide the parts outside the CDR3, is DVKVTQSSRYLVKRTGEKVFLECVQDMDHENMFWYRQDPGLGLRLIYFSYDVKMKEKGDIPEGYSVSREKKERFSLILESASTNQTSMYLCASSLWQASSYEQYFGPGTRLTVT.

This clone was counted a few times. The chain uses TRBV28 and TRBJ1-2, with D tentatively TRBD1 (5 bases). The germline V gene encodes CDR1 MDHEN and CDR2 SYDVKM. The CDR3 sequence is 12 residues long. Deletions cut 5 bases from V and 7 bases from J, with 11 bases between. CDR3 loop: CASSLPGVGYTF. DNA of the CDR3: TGTGCCAGCAGTCTTCCGGGGGTTGGCTACACCTTC.

Concerning this clone itself: At one of its ends the junction is not consistent with the germline gene, which may arise from a read error. V usage is TRBV11-3 and J usage is TRBJ2-7; 9 bases agree with TRBD1. This CDR3 has 17 residues. The germline CDR1 and CDR2 sequences are SGHNT and YENEEA. The CDR3 DNA is TGTGCCAGCAGCGCGAAAATGGGACAGGGCAGACCCTACGCGCAGTACTTC. It encodes CASSAKMGQGRPYAQYF.

The chain combines TRBV4-3 with TRBJ2-5; perhaps TRBD1 as D (5 bases). V shed 0 bases and J shed 6 bases, with 14 bases lying between them. CDR3 length: 15 amino acids. In germline, CDR1 is LGHNA, CDR2 YSLEER. This CDR3 is CASSQERGPGQTQYF. The CDR3 region has the DNA TGCGCCAGCAGCCAAGAAAGGGGCCCCGGCCAGACCCAGTACTTC.

The genes are TRBV11-2 and TRBJ2-7; weak D call: TRBD2 (5 bases). Trimming took off 1 base at V and 9 bases at J, with 7 bases between the two ends. Germline V gene lookup returns CDR1 SGHAT and CDR2 FQNNGV. This CDR3 is 11 amino acids long. The CDR3 is CASSLARAQYF. As DNA, the CDR3 is TGTGCCAGCAGCTTAGCGAGGGCGCAGTACTTC.

The gene calls are TRBV29-1 and TRBJ1-1; D is uncertain. The CDR3 is 14 amino acids. The V gene lost 5 bases and the J gene lost 0 bases, with 13 bases spanning the gap. Germline CDR1 is SQVTM and CDR2 is ANQGSEA. CDR3 nucleotides: TGCAGCGTTCGGCCGTCGGGTTTGAACACTGAAGCTTTCTTT. It yields the protein CSVRPSGLNTEAFF.

The chain combines TRBV27 with TRBJ2-2; 10 positions match TRBD1. CDR3 length: 16 amino acids. Germline V gives CDR1 MNHEY, CDR2 SMNVEV (reference sequence). Unmatched junction bases numbered 9, after V lost 5 bases and J lost 6 bases. CDR3 loop: CASSLSGTGVAGELFF. The CDR3 nucleotides are TGTGCCAGCAGTCTCTCCGGGACAGGGGTGGCCGGGGAGCTGTTTTTT.

V usage is TRBV19 and J usage is TRBJ2-7, with a weak D call TRBD1 (6 bases). This CDR3 region has 14 residues. Looked up from germline, CDR1 is LNHDA and CDR2 is SQIVND (reference sequence). Trimming left V 5 bases short and J 3 bases short, with 14 bases between. This CDR3 is CASSFSTGRYEQYF. The CDR3 DNA reads TGTGCCAGTAGTTTCTCGACAGGTCGCTACGAGCAGTACTTC. The full variable domain, rest sourced from reference TRBV19 and TRBJ2-7, is DGGITQSPKYLFRKEGQNVTLSCEQNLNHDAMYWYRQDPGQGLRLIYYSQIVNDFQKGDIAEGYSVSREKKESFPLTVTSAQKNPTAFYLCASSFSTGRYEQYFGPGTRLTVT.

CDR3 sequence reads: CASSPLRGTYEQYF. Written as DNA, the CDR3 is TGTGCCAGCAGCCCCCTTCGGGGGACCTACGAGCAGTACTTC. The rearrangement links TRBV4-2 to TRBJ2-7, with a tentative D call TRBD2 (6 bases). V lost 4 bases and J lost 2, with 12 bases in between. CDR1 LGHNA and CDR2 YNFKEQ come from the germline V gene. The CDR3 extends over 14 amino acids.

V is TRBV10-3 and J is TRBJ1-4; 8 bases fit TRBD1. V dropped 2 bases and J dropped 2; count of bases not matched to a gene: 1. CDR1 is ENHRY and CDR2 is SYGVKD in the germline V gene. This CDR3 has 15 amino acids. The DNA of the CDR3 is TGTGCCATCAGTGAGCGGACAGGGACTAATGAAAAACTGTTTTTT. Protein: CAISERTGTNEKLFF.

The V call is TRBV4-1, the J call TRBJ1-1; TRBD1 matches 9 bases. V dropped 1 base and J dropped 2; count of bases not matched to a gene: 8. The CDR3 covers 17 residues. Looked up from germline, CDR1 is MGHRA and CDR2 is YSYEKL. Here the CDR3 reads CASSQVSTGGGNTEAFF. DNA of the CDR3: TGCGCCAGCAGCCAAGTATCGACAGGGGGGGGTAACACTGAAGCTTTCTTT.

The chain employs TRBV7-8 and TRBJ1-5; 8 nucleotides match TRBD1. With V trimmed by 1 base and J by 7 bases, 6 bases remained unmatched. Germline CDR1 and CDR2: SGHVS and FQNEAQ. The CDR3 is 15 residues long. The CDR3: CASSLGITGGQPQHF. The DNA of the CDR3 is TGTGCCAGCAGCTTAGGAATAACAGGGGGACAGCCCCAGCATTTT.

The V and J genes are TRBV4-3 and TRBJ2-3; 7 nucleotides agree with TRBD2. Germline V lookup: CDR1 LGHNA, CDR2 YSLEER. This CDR3 comprises 16 residues. V lost 0 bases to trimming and J lost 2 bases; unmatched junction nucleotides: 5. CDR3 in amino acids: CASSQDPAGNTDTQYF. Written as DNA, the CDR3 is TGCGCCAGCAGCCAAGACCCAGCGGGGAACACAGATACGCAGTATTTT.

This chain links TRBV9 with TRBJ2-7, with 10 positions matching TRBD2. The CDR3 contains 14 residues. V trimming: 7 bases; J trimming: 3 bases; junction bases outside the gene matches: 7. Looked up from germline, CDR1 is SGDLS and CDR2 is YYNGEE. The CDR3 loop is CASGKLAGSYEQYF. CDR3 DNA sequence: TGTGCCAGCGGTAAACTAGCGGGGAGCTACGAGCAGTACTTC.

The genes are TRBV5-1 and TRBJ2-2, with TRBD2 matching over 9 bases. Germline lookup yields CDR1 SGHRS and CDR2 YFSETQ. CDR3 length: 16 amino acids. V was pared by 9 bases and J by 0 bases, with 9 bases of the junction left unmatched. CDR3 sequence (DNA): TGCGCCACGACGTCGGCGGGAGGGACGAACACCGGGGAGCTGTTTTTT. This gives the protein CATTSAGGTNTGELFF.